The 27 T cell receptor beta chains in this list originate from one sample, sequenced in a study of radiation and T cells in renal cell carcinoma. Data came from immunoSEQ multiplex PCR; TCRdb stores just in-frame clones and leaves some out. The sample holds roughly 120,000 clones, roughly 80% seen once. Time point given: baseline pretreatment blood. As to treatment: 15 Gy SBRT to primary tumor, nephrectomy 4 weeks later. Source: blood, taken from a patient whose treatment included radiotherapy and nephrectomy. Receptors originate from a woman in her sixties with renal cell carcinoma.

The rearrangement uses TRBV4-1 and TRBJ1-1; D may be TRBD1 (6 bases). Germline V CDR1 and CDR2: MGHRA, YSYEKL. The CDR3 contains 14 residues. V shed 1 base and J shed 6 bases, with 12 bases lying between them. The CDR3 nucleotides read TGCGCCAGCAGCCAAGTTCCGGGGGGCTCTGAAGCTTTCTTT. Translation gives CASSQVPGGSEAFF.

V and J are TRBV9 and TRBJ2-2, with 8 bases that match TRBD2. Germline V gene data show CDR1 as SGDLS and CDR2 as YYNGEE. The trim removed 3 bases at V and 7 bases at J, leaving 11 bases unmatched. The CDR3 contains 16 residues. CDR3 nucleotide sequence: TGTGCCAGCAGCGCCGAGTCGGGGGGGCCGGTCGGGGAGCTGTTTTTT. Protein sequence: CASSAESGGPVGELFF.

The chain joins TRBV5-1 to TRBJ1-2; 7 bases fit TRBD1. With 2 bases clipped from V and 3 bases from J, the junction kept 7 bases outside the gene matches. CDR3 length: 15 residues. The germline V gene has CDR1 SGHRS and CDR2 YFSETQ. The CDR3 here is CASSFRRGQDYGYTF. CDR3 sequence (DNA): TGCGCCAGCAGCTTCCGCCGAGGACAGGACTATGGCTACACCTTC.

The chain carries TRBV9 and TRBJ2-7; D gene uncertain. Trimming removed 3 bases at V and 0 bases at J, with 10 bases between. Germline V gene lookup returns CDR1 SGDLS and CDR2 YYNGEE. The CDR3 extends over 14 amino acids. CDR3 loop: CASSDPLSSYEQYF. CDR3 nucleotide sequence: TGTGCCAGCAGCGATCCTTTAAGCTCCTACGAGCAGTACTTC.

The CDR3 bases are TGCGCCAGCAGCCCGGGGGGGCAAGAGACCCAGTACTTC. The encoded protein is CASSPGGQETQYF. The chain joins TRBV5-1 to TRBJ2-5; 8 bases are a match to TRBD2. Trimming removed 4 bases from V and 2 bases from J; junction bases left unmatched: 1. The germline V gene encodes CDR1 SGHRS and CDR2 YFSETQ. The CDR3 covers 13 residues.

V usage is TRBV2 and J usage is TRBJ1-1, with D tentatively TRBD1 (6 bases). The CDR3 contains 15 residues. The V gene lost 3 bases and the J gene lost 5 bases, with 16 bases spanning the gap. Per the germline V gene, CDR1 is SNHLY and CDR2 is FYNNEI. The CDR3 nucleotides read TGTGCCAGCAGTGAGGGGGCAGGCCGTCGGACTGAAGCTTTCTTT. Protein sequence: CASSEGAGRRTEAFF.

This chain links TRBV7-9 with TRBJ2-5; D unresolved. V shed 5 bases and J shed 5 bases, with 9 bases lying between them. From germline, CDR1 is SEHNR and CDR2 FQNEAQ (reference sequence). This CDR3 has 12 residues. As DNA, the CDR3 is TGTGCCAGCAGCACGGACGGGGAGACCCAGTACTTC. This translates into CASSTDGETQYF.

The chain couples TRBV13 to TRBJ2-1, with 12 bases fitting TRBD1. The germline gives CDR1 PRHDT, CDR2 FYEKMQ (reference sequence). The CDR3 has 19 amino acids. J lost 0 bases, V lost 5 bases, and 11 bases had no gene match. CDR3 sequence (DNA): TGTGCCAGCAGCAGCTTCGGGACAGGGGGCCTTCGCTCCTACAATGAGCAGTTCTTC. This translates into CASSSFGTGGLRSYNEQFF. Together with reference TRBV13 and TRBJ2-1, the CDR3 gives the full variable domain: AAGVIQSPRHLIKEKRETATLKCYPIPRHDTVYWYQQGPGQDPQFLISFYEKMQSDKGSIPDRFSAQQFSDYHSELNMSSLELGDSALYFCASSSFGTGGLRSYNEQFFGPGTRLTVL.

The chain recombines TRBV15 with TRBJ2-1; D possibly corresponds to TRBD2 (6 bases). Germline V gene lookup returns CDR1 LNHNV and CDR2 YYDKDF (reference sequence). The CDR3 is made up of 15 amino acids. V lost 5 bases, J lost 8 bases, and 19 bases lay in between. The CDR3 DNA sequence: TGTGCCACCAGCTGGAGGGGACCCCTAGCCGATGAGCAGTTCTTC. It encodes CATSWRGPLADEQFF.

The chain carries TRBV7-3 and TRBJ2-3; no firm D call. The V gene's germline CDR1 is SGHTA and CDR2 FQGTGA. With 2 bases removed from V and 2 bases from J, the gap between germline ends came to 5 bases. This CDR3 is built from 13 residues. CDR3 protein: CASSLFYTDTQYF. In nucleotides, the CDR3 is TGTGCCAGCAGCTTATTTTACACAGATACGCAGTATTTT.

The gene calls are TRBV6-1 and TRBJ2-3, with a possible D match to TRBD1 (6 bases). Trimming cost V 7 bases and J 0 bases, with 11 bases left between them. This CDR3 spans 14 amino acids. The V gene's germline CDR1 is MNHNS and CDR2 SASEGT. CDR3 nucleotide sequence: TGTGCCAGCACCCGGACAGTTAGCACAGATACGCAGTATTTT. Amino acid sequence: CASTRTVSTDTQYF.

J is TRBJ2-7 and V is TRBV7-2; D remains unclear. Germline lookup yields CDR1 SGHTA and CDR2 FQGNSA. Trimming took off 1 base at V and 1 base at J, with 11 bases between the two ends. The CDR3 length is 15 residues. The CDR3 DNA reads TGTGCCAGCAGCTTAGTTCCCATGGGGTCCTACGAGCAGTACTTC. Encoded protein: CASSLVPMGSYEQYF.

The rearrangement uses TRBV9 and TRBJ2-3, with 8 bases lining up with TRBD2. Germline V gives CDR1 SGDLS, CDR2 YYNGEE. The CDR3 length is 14 residues. J lost 5 bases, V lost 0 bases, and 2 bases had no gene match. CDR3 sequence (DNA): TGTGCCAGCAGCGTAGTCGGGGGGGGAGATACGCAGTATTTT. Translating gives CASSVVGGGDTQYF.

The V gene is TRBV6-5, the J gene TRBJ2-7, with 8 nucleotides matching TRBD1. This CDR3 contains 14 residues. After removal of 8 bases from V and 1 base from J, the junction contained 7 bases not matched to a gene. Germline values: CDR1 MNHEY, CDR2 SVGAGI. CDR3 sequence reads: CASSLNRGSYEQYF. In DNA, the CDR3 is TGTGCCAGCTCCTTAAACAGGGGGTCCTACGAGCAGTACTTC.

The chain is built from TRBV11-2 and TRBJ2-5; maybe TRBD1 (5 bases). This CDR3 has 15 residues. CDR1 is SGHAT, CDR2 FQNNGV, per germline. With 8 bases removed from V and 2 bases from J, the gap between germline ends came to 18 bases. CDR3 sequence reads: CASAGWGGLQETQYF. The CDR3, as DNA: TGTGCCAGCGCCGGGTGGGGCGGATTACAAGAGACCCAGTACTTC.

This chain joins TRBV7-9 and TRBJ1-1; TRBD1 might be the D (6 bases). The CDR3 has 12 residues. Germline V lookup: CDR1 SEHNR, CDR2 FQNEAQ (reference sequence). Trimming took 5 bases from V and 4 from J, leaving 8 bases between them. The CDR3 sequence: CASSTRGTEAFF. The CDR3 DNA is TGTGCCAGCAGCACCAGGGGCACTGAAGCTTTCTTT.

The chain is built from TRBV7-3 and TRBJ2-2; D gene ambiguous. V lost 1 base and J lost 1, with 10 bases in between. Germline V lookup: CDR1 SGHTA, CDR2 FQGTGA. CDR3 length: 16 residues. The CDR3 DNA reads as TGTGCCAGCAGCTTAATGGACCAGATGAACACCGGGGAGCTGTTTTTT. Translation gives CASSLMDQMNTGELFF.

This rearrangement joins TRBV11-2 to TRBJ2-7; maybe TRBD2 (5 bases). Trimming left V 10 bases short and J 1 base short, with 11 bases between. Germline lookup yields CDR1 SGHAT and CDR2 FQNNGV. This CDR3 has 12 residues. The CDR3 sequence: CATAGPSYEQYF. CDR3 nucleotide sequence: TGTGCCACGGCGGGCCCTTCCTACGAGCAGTACTTC.

The rearrangement uses TRBV7-2 and TRBJ2-3; TRBD2 matches 9 bases. With V trimmed by 3 bases and J by 6 bases, 4 bases remained unmatched. In germline, CDR1 is SGHTA, CDR2 FQGNSA. The CDR3 totals 14 residues. The CDR3 coding sequence is TGTGCCAGCAGCTTGAGCGGGGGGCGTGATACGCAGTATTTT. Its protein is CASSLSGGRDTQYF.

This clone was seen once. The CDR3 region has the DNA TGTGCCAGCAGTTCTTGGGGACAGGGGCTGTACGAGCAGTACTTC. Encoded protein: CASSSWGQGLYEQYF. This chain joins TRBV6-5 and TRBJ2-7; the match to TRBD1 covers 10 bases. CDR1 MNHEY and CDR2 SVGAGI come from the germline V gene. Losses at the gene ends were 4 bases for V and 4 bases for J; bases not matched to a gene: 7. The CDR3 covers 15 residues.

This rearrangement joins TRBV5-5 to TRBJ1-5; tentatively, D is TRBD1 (6 bases). V lost 3 bases and J lost 4, with 17 bases in between. CDR3 length: 16 residues. Germline lookup yields CDR1 SGHKS and CDR2 YYEKEE (reference sequence). CDR3 in DNA: TGTGCCAGCAGCTGGAGGGGGGTGGAGACGAATCAGCCCCAGCATTTT. Amino acids: CASSWRGVETNQPQHF.

The count of this clone is one. CDR3 DNA: TGTGCCAGCAGCTTGGACAGGGGGGACCAAGAGACCCAGTACTTC. This gives the protein CASSLDRGDQETQYF. The rearrangement links TRBV7-2 to TRBJ2-5, with 10 bases fitting TRBD1. With 3 bases clipped from V and 0 bases from J, the junction kept 1 base outside the gene matches. This CDR3 spans 15 amino acids. Germline loops: CDR1 SGHTA, CDR2 FQGNSA. Filled out from reference TRBV7-2 and TRBJ2-5, the complete variable domain reads GAGVSQSPSNKVTEKGKDVELRCDPISGHTALYWYRQSLGQGLEFLIYFQGNSAPDKSGLPSDRFSAERTGGSVSTLTIQRTQQEDSAVYLCASSLDRGDQETQYFGPGTRLLVL.

This sequence joins TRBV5-1 and TRBJ2-1; 7 bases fit TRBD1. J lost 11 bases, V lost 3 bases, and 8 bases had no gene match. The CDR3 is made up of 13 amino acids. Germline V lookup: CDR1 SGHRS, CDR2 YFSETQ. CDR3 nucleotide sequence: TGCGCCAGCAGCTCCGGGCAGGGGGATAAGCAGTTCTTC. Protein sequence: CASSSGQGDKQFF.

This sequence joins TRBV19 and TRBJ2-7, with 7 bases aligning to TRBD1. Trimming cost V 5 bases and J 1 base; bases outside gene matches: 8. The CDR3 has 15 amino acids. CDR1 and CDR2 from the germline V gene are LNHDA and SQIVND (reference sequence). The CDR3 spells CASSPYDRDSYEQYF. The CDR3 DNA sequence: TGTGCCAGTAGTCCTTACGACAGGGATTCCTACGAGCAGTACTTC.

This clone was detected many times. The chain links TRBV4-1 to TRBJ2-7; 9 nucleotides match TRBD1. From germline, CDR1 is MGHRA and CDR2 YSYEKL. V was pared by 0 bases and J by 1 base, with 4 bases of the junction left unmatched. The CDR3 has 16 residues. The CDR3 spells CASSQEGTGTSYEQYF. CDR3 in DNA: TGCGCCAGCAGCCAAGAAGGGACAGGGACTTCCTACGAGCAGTACTTC.

The chain recombines TRBV7-9 with TRBJ1-2; unclear D gene. CDR3 length equals 13 residues. V was shortened by 1 base and J by 8 bases, with 11 bases between the two germline ends. Germline V lookup: CDR1 SEHNR, CDR2 FQNEAQ (reference sequence). The CDR3 DNA is TGTGCCAGCAGCTTAGGGACGGACTTGGGCTACACCTTC. It encodes CASSLGTDLGYTF. Variable domain in full (rest from reference TRBV7-9 and TRBJ1-2): DTGVSQNPRHKITKRGQNVTFRCDPISEHNRLYWYRQTLGQGPEFLTYFQNEAQLEKSRLLSDRFSAERPKGSFSTLEIQRTEQGDSAMYLCASSLGTDLGYTFGSGTRLTVV.

V and J are TRBV4-1 and TRBJ2-2; TRBD1 is a possible D gene (5 bases). V lost 1 base, J lost 4 bases, and 13 bases lay in between. The CDR3 consists of 16 residues. CDR1 and CDR2 (germline): MGHRA, YSYEKL. For the CDR3, the DNA is TGCGCCAGCAGCCAAGCTAGGCAGGGCGTCACCGGGGAGCTGTTTTTT. Amino acid sequence: CASSQARQGVTGELFF.